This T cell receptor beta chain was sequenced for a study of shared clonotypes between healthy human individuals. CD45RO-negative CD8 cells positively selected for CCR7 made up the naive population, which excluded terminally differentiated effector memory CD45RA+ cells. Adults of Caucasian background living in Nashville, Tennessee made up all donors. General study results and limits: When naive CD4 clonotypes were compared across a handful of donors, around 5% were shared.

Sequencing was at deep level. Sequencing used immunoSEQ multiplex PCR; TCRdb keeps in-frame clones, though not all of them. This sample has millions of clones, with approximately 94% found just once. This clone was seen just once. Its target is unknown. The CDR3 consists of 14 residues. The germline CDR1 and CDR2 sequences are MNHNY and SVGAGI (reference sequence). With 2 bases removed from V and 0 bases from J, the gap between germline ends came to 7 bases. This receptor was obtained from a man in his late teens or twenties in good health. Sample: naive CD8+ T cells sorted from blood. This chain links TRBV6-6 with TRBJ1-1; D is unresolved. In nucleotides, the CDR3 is TGTGCCAGCAGTTACGGATACATGAACACTGAAGCTTTCTTT. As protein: CASSYGYMNTEAFF.